The entry that follows covers one TCR beta chain sequence. Its antigen is currently unknown. The junction shows a germline mismatch at one end, possibly a read error. This specimen includes other DNA sequences encoding the same CDR3. The CDR3 totals 15 residues. In germline, CDR1 is SGHRS, CDR2 YFSETQ. The data belong to a study of a mutant IDH1 vaccine in newly diagnosed glioma. The assay was immunoSEQ multiplex PCR, and TCRdb's table has in-frame clones only and misses some. The data contain 69,000 or so clones, 85% to 90% of them singletons. Time point of the sample: week 35, safety follow-up. In every dose of vaccine, 300 ug of mutant IDH1 20-mer peptide was given alongside topical imiquimod.

The sequencing used PBMCs, collected from a glioma patient whose treatment included an IDH1 peptide vaccine. This TCR was recovered from a man aged 30 to 45 with glioma. V gene TRBV5-1 combines with J gene TRBJ1-5, with a weak D call TRBD1 (6 bases). The CDR3 is CASSLGDTSNQPQHF. Written as DNA, the CDR3 is TGCGCCAGCAGCTTGGGGGACACTAGCAATCAGCCCCAGCACTTT.